A selection of T cell receptor beta chains follows, all from one sample in a study of OX40 agonist ivuxolimab in advanced cancers. Only in-frame clones appear in the TCRdb table, and some are missing; sequencing was by immunoSEQ multiplex PCR. Here the sample spans 95,000 to 150,000 clones, about 90% being singletons. The sample here was CD4+ or CD8+ T cells sorted from blood, taken in a trial of the OX40 agonist ivuxolimab. The receptors come from an adult with an advanced solid tumor such as melanoma, head and neck, liver or kidney cancer. CDR3s include the opening cysteine and the closing phenylalanine or tryptophan.

j_call v_call cdr3_aa
TRBJ2-1 TRBV7-2 CASSSTSGSYNEQFF
TRBJ2-7 TRBV5-6 CASSLGGDFYEQYF
TRBJ1-1 TRBV19 CASSIVPFNTEAFF
TRBJ1-1 TRBV6-6 CASSSSPAYTEAFF
TRBJ2-7 TRBV18 CASSRETSGVLEQYF
TRBJ2-7 TRBV2 CASRGAGSTSYEQYF
TRBJ2-5 TRBV2 CASREGGLPQETQYF
TRBJ1-2 TRBV6-6 CASSLDRGYGYTF
TRBJ2-3 TRBV28 CASSPNGRASDTQYF
TRBJ1-2 TRBV30 CAWSPRAGGYTF
TRBJ1-6 TRBV28 CASSLNVENSPLHF
TRBJ2-7 TRBV5-1 CASSRGTGDYEQYF
TRBJ1-4 TRBV9 CASSVFQGHGDREKLFF
TRBJ1-1 TRBV28 CASRLDRNTEAFF
TRBJ2-7 TRBV5-1 CASTGSSYEQYF
TRBJ2-7 TRBV25-1 CASSLRTSGTYEQYF
TRBJ2-7 TRBV6-5 CASSYGGSDYEQYF
TRBJ1-2 TRBV6-1 CASSVKGSGGYTF
TRBJ2-7 TRBV11-3 CASSPGTGRSYEQYF
TRBJ2-7 TRBV5-1 CASSPQTGGVYEQYF
TRBJ2-5 TRBV5-1 CASTLRSGYEIETQYF
TRBJ2-3 TRBV4-1 CASSSILQGRTDTQYF
TRBJ1-4 TRBV5-1 CASSLAAGLEEKLFF
TRBJ2-7 TRBV7-7 CASSIGQGDSYEQYF
TRBJ2-2 TRBV4-2 CASSEYPDTGELFF
TRBJ1-5 TRBV10-3 CAHWDGMNQPQHF
TRBJ2-7 TRBV7-8 CASSPGTSYEQYF
TRBJ1-4 TRBV5-4 CASSVKTTNEKLFF
TRBJ2-5 TRBV27 CASSSLRGKYQETQYF
NA TRBV15 CATSAGRVYEQYF
TRBJ1-2 TRBV5-1 CASSLAEQGNYGYTF
TRBJ1-1 TRBV7-3 CASSPTGGRGTEAFF
TRBJ2-2 TRBV7-9 CASNFWRPNTGELFF
TRBJ2-2 TRBV6-5 CASRPSGNTGELFF
TRBJ1-5 TRBV2 CASSSGQGAQPQHF
TRBJ2-7 TRBV28 CASSGHWTSGKSYEQYF
TRBJ2-1 TRBV19 CASSMFGLAGFGEQFF
TRBJ2-1 TRBV5-1 CASSGQGTYNEQFF
TRBJ2-5 TRBV18 CASSPNPRETQYF
TRBJ2-1 TRBV7-9 CASSSWTSTDEQFF
TRBJ1-4 TRBV28 CASSPYQGQGWEKLFF
TRBJ1-5 TRBV28 CASREPENSNQPQHF
TRBJ2-5 TRBV5-1 CASSLSGNHGETQYF
TRBJ2-7 TRBV28 CASSSHDRAWNEQYF
TRBJ2-7 TRBV19 CASSRGGGYEQYF
TRBJ2-7 TRBV27 CASSLGGQGVSYEQYF
TRBJ1-4 TRBV7-9 CASSLWGSNEKLFF
TRBJ1-1 TRBV30 CAWSGQGTTEAFF
TRBJ2-1 TRBV7-8 CASSWAGRPNEQFF